The rows below give T cell receptor beta chains drawn from one sample of a study of type 1 and type 2 diabetes patients. TCRdb re-called the multiplex PCR reads with MiXCR, one entry per CDR3 protein. The table lists 250,000 to 300,000 distinct CDR3 sequences, around 47% of them singletons. Sequenced sample: peripheral blood mononuclear cells (PBMCs). Source of these receptors: a man aged 18-30 years with type 2 diabetes. Both conserved end residues are part of each CDR3. The D gene is left open where the match is weak. A row's size may be missing; if present it is once, few, many or a size class.

abundance	j_gene	d_gene	v_gene	CDR3nt	CDR3aa
-	TRBJ2-3	-	TRBV29-1	TGCAGCGTCCCGGGCCTTTCGCCCACAGATACGCAGTATTTT	CSVPGLSPTDTQYF
few	TRBJ2-2	-	TRBV29-1	TGCAGCGTTGCCGGGTGGGGGCAGGACACCGGGGAGCTGTTTTTT	CSVAGWGQDTGELFF
-	TRBJ2-7	-	TRBV13	TGTGCCAGCAGTGCTGCCAGCGGAATTGGGGAGCAGTACTTC	CASSAASGIGEQYF
-	TRBJ2-3	-	TRBV7-3	TGTGCCGGCAGTCCCGGGACCACAGATACGCAGTATTTT	CAGSPGTTDTQYF
-	TRBJ2-1	-	TRBV6-6	TGTGCCAGCGCTTCACAGGGCGGGAATGAGCAGTTCTTC	CASASQGGNEQFF
-	TRBJ2-3	-	TRBV29-1	TGCAGCGCCAGGGACCTCGAAAGGACAGATACGCAGTATTTT	CSARDLERTDTQYF
many	TRBJ2-5	-	TRBV30	TGTGCCTTGAGTGGACAGCAAGAGACCCAGTACTTC	CALSGQQETQYF
few	TRBJ1-2	-	TRBV20-1	TGCAGCCTCAGGGTTAACTATGGCTACACCTTC	CSLRVNYGYTF
-	TRBJ2-7	TRBD2	TRBV18	TGTGCCAGCTCACCGACTAGCTCTTCTTACGAGCAGTACTTC	CASSPTSSSYEQYF
few	TRBJ1-1	-	TRBV11-2	TGTGCCAGCTCTTCTTTCCCTCACACTGAAGCTTTCTTT	CASSSFPHTEAFF
once	TRBJ2-1	TRBD2	TRBV20-1	TGCAGTGCTAGAGCTCAGCGGGAGGCCTACAATGGGCAGTTCTTC	CSARAQREAYNGQFF
few	TRBJ2-7	-	TRBV15	TGTGCCACCAGCAGAGATTTAGGAGTCTACGAGCAGTACTTC	CATSRDLGVYEQYF
-	TRBJ2-1	TRBD1	TRBV5-8	TGTGCCAGCAGCCAGGGACAGAGCCCCTACAATGAGCAGTTCTTC	CASSQGQSPYNEQFF
-	TRBJ1-4	-	TRBV30	TGTGCCTGGGGACACAGGGATGCTAATGAAAAACTGTTTTTT	CAWGHRDANEKLFF
-	TRBJ1-1	-	TRBV28	TGTGCCACAGGGCTTCTGATGACTGAAGCTTTCTTT	CATGLLMTEAFF
few	TRBJ2-7	TRBD2	TRBV20-1	TGCAGTGCTAGAGGGACTAGCGGGAGGGCCCCCTACGAGCAGTACTTC	CSARGTSGRAPYEQYF
-	TRBJ2-2	TRBD1	TRBV12-3/TRBV12-4	TGTGCCAGCAGTTCGACAGGGGACGGGGAGCTGTTTTTT	CASSSTGDGELFF
few	TRBJ2-1	TRBD1	TRBV11-1	TGTGCCAGCAGCCCATTCTCGGGACAGGGTGAGCAGTTCTTC	CASSPFSGQGEQFF
-	TRBJ1-5	-	TRBV7-2	TGTGCCAGCAGCTTGTACAGCCATCAGCCCCAGCATTTT	CASSLYSHQPQHF
few	TRBJ2-3	TRBD2	TRBV12-3/TRBV12-4	TGTGCCAGCAGTTTTGGTCTAGCGGGAGGGCCCGATACGCAGTACTTT	CASSFGLAGGPDTQYF
few	TRBJ2-2	-	TRBV15	TGTGCCACCAGCAGAGATATCTCGGGGTATGGCGGGGAGCTGTTTTTT	CATSRDISGYGGELFF
-	TRBJ2-2	TRBD2	TRBV28	TGTGCCAGCATGCGGGGGGCTAACACCGGGGAGCTGTTTTTT	CASMRGANTGELFF
-	TRBJ2-5	-	TRBV6-5	TGTGCCAGCGGCAGCCGACAAGAGACCCAGTACTTC	CASGSRQETQYF
-	TRBJ2-3	-	TRBV15	TGTGCCACCCTCCGCCCGCCCGCAGATACGCAGTATTTT	CATLRPPADTQYF
-	TRBJ2-7	TRBD1	TRBV5-1	TGCGCCAGCAGCGGGACAGGGACCAGGACCTACGAGCAGTACTTC	CASSGTGTRTYEQYF
few	TRBJ2-7	TRBD1	TRBV12-3/TRBV12-4	TGTGCCAGCAGTTTACGTGCTTTGTTGACAGGGGCGGCCGAGCAGTACTTC	CASSLRALLTGAAEQYF
-	TRBJ1-5	-	TRBV10-3	TGTGCCATCAGTGAGTCTACTCAGCCCCAGCATTTT	CAISESTQPQHF
-	TRBJ1-6	-	TRBV4-1	TGCGCCAGCACAGAGGGGTTAAAATCACCCCTCCACTTT	CASTEGLKSPLHF
once	TRBJ2-5	-	TRBV11-2	TGTGCCAGCAGCTTAAGTCAAATTCGCGGAGGGGGGACCCAGTACTTC	CASSLSQIRGGGTQYF
-	TRBJ1-5	-	TRBV6-5	TGTGCCAGCAGTTATACAGGAAAAGGTCAGCCCCAGCATTTT	CASSYTGKGQPQHF
-	TRBJ1-1	TRBD1	TRBV27	TGTGCCAGCAGTTTTCGCTCACAGGGGATGAGTGGAGCTTTCTTT	CASSFRSQGMSGAFF
few	TRBJ2-1	TRBD2	TRBV5-1	TGCGCCAGCAGCTTGGTTAGCGGGAGGGTCTACAATGAGCAGTTCTTC	CASSLVSGRVYNEQFF
-	TRBJ2-5	-	TRBV4-1	TGCGCCAGCAGCCAAGAAAACAGGAAGGTGGAGACCCAGTACTTC	CASSQENRKVETQYF
-	TRBJ1-3	-	TRBV5-1	TGCGCCAGCAGCTTAGACAGTACTGGAAACACCATATATTTT	CASSLDSTGNTIYF
many	TRBJ2-7	-	TRBV25-1	TGTGCCAGCAGTGACTACGAGCAGTACTTC	CASSDYEQYF
-	TRBJ1-1	-	TRBV7-2	TGTGCCAGCAGCCAAGATTTAGGACGGGTGGGGACTGAAGCTTTCTTT	CASSQDLGRVGTEAFF
once	TRBJ2-2	TRBD2	TRBV6-4	TGTGCCAGCAGTGCGGGGGGGCCCGGGGAGCTGTTTTTT	CASSAGGPGELFF
few	TRBJ1-2	-	TRBV2	TGTGCCAGCAGTGAATTGGTGGGAAATGGCTACACCTTC	CASSELVGNGYTF
-	TRBJ2-5	-	TRBV5-1	TGCGCCAGCAGCTTGGCCAGCGTCCAAGAGACCCAGTACTTC	CASSLASVQETQYF
few	TRBJ1-5	-	TRBV2	TGTGCCAGCAGGGTATCGTGGGAACAGCCCCAGCATTTT	CASRVSWEQPQHF
-	TRBJ1-1	-	TRBV10-3	TGTGCCATCAGCCCAGGGATGGAGGCTGAAGCTTTCTTT	CAISPGMEAEAFF
-	TRBJ2-7	TRBD1	TRBV7-2	TGTGCCAGCAGCCCTTCCCCCGGACAGGCGGCGACCTACGAGCAGTACTTC	CASSPSPGQAATYEQYF
few	TRBJ2-1	-	TRBV14	TGTGCCAGCAGCCAACACGGATATGAGCAGTTCTTC	CASSQHGYEQFF
-	TRBJ2-6	-	TRBV30	TGTGCCTGGAGCGAGGGCACTGGGGCCAACGTCCTGACTTTC	CAWSEGTGANVLTF
-	TRBJ2-7	-	TRBV20-1	TGCAGTGCTGAACACTACCCGCGGTACGAGCAGTACTTC	CSAEHYPRYEQYF
-	TRBJ1-5	TRBD1	TRBV2	TGTGCCAGCAGACAACAGGGGAACAATCAGCCCCAGCATTTT	CASRQQGNNQPQHF
-	TRBJ1-4	-	TRBV12-3/TRBV12-4	TGTGCCAGCCGTGGTGTGTCTAATGAAAAACTGTTTTTT	CASRGVSNEKLFF
once	TRBJ1-2	-	TRBV5-1	TGCGCCAGCAGCAGTCTACCGACCGACACCTATGGCTACACCTTC	CASSSLPTDTYGYTF
once	TRBJ1-1	-	TRBV7-2	TGTGCCAGCAGCTTGGGGGGGGATAACACTGAAGCTTTCTTT	CASSLGGDNTEAFF
few	TRBJ1-2	TRBD1	TRBV10-1	TGCGCCAGTAAGCTACAGGGGGCCAACTATGGCTACACCTTC	CASKLQGANYGYTF
-	TRBJ1-6	TRBD1	TRBV11-2	TGTGCCAGCAGCCCCAACTTAATACAGGGGTATTCACCCCTCCACTTT	CASSPNLIQGYSPLHF